This TCR beta chain was found in a study of identical twins. This CDR3 region has 13 residues. V gave up 1 base and J gave up 8 bases, with 11 bases separating them. Germline CDR1 reads SGHTA; CDR2 reads FQGNSA. TCRdb re-analysed the 5' RACE reads in MiXCR, keeping a single row per CDR3 protein. The sample contains 700,000 or so distinct CDR3 sequences, 8% to 9% of which appear only once. The same specimen was also included in a second study, on yellow fever vaccine responses in identical twins.

Source material: PBMCs. This sequence was found in a woman younger than 35 in good health. The chain is built from TRBV7-2 and TRBJ1-2, with unresolved D. The CDR3 protein is CASSLVAGGGYTF. The CDR3 DNA follows: TGTGCCAGCAGCTTAGTGGCAGGAGGCGGCTACACCTTC.